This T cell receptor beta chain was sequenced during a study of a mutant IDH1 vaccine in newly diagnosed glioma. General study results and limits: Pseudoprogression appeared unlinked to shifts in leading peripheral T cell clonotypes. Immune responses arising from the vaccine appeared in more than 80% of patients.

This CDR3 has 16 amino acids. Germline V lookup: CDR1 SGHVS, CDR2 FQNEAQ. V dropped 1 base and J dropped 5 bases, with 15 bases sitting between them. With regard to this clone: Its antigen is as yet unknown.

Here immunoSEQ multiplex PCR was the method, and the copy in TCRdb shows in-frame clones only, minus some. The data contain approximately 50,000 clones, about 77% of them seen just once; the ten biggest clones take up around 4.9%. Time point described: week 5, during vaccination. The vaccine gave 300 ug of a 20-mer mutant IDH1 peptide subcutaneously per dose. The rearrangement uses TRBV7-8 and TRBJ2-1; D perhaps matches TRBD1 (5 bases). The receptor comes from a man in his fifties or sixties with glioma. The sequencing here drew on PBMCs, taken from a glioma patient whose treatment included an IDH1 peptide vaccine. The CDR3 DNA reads TGTGCCAGCAGCTTAGGGGGAAATCAGGACAACAATGAGCAGTTCTTC. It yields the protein CASSLGGNQDNNEQFF.